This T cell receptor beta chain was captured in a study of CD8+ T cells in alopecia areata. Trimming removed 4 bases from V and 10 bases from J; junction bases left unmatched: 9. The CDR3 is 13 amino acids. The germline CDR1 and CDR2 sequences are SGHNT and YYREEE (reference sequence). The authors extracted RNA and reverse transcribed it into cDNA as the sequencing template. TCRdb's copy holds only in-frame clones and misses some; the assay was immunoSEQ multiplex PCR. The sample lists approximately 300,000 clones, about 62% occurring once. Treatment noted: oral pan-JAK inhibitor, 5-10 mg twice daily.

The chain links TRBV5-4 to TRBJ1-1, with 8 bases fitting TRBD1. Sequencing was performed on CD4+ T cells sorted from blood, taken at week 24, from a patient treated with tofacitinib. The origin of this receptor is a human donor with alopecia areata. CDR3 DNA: TGTGCCAGCAGCCTATCTCAGGGGGCGACAGCTTTCTTT. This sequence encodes CASSLSQGATAFF.